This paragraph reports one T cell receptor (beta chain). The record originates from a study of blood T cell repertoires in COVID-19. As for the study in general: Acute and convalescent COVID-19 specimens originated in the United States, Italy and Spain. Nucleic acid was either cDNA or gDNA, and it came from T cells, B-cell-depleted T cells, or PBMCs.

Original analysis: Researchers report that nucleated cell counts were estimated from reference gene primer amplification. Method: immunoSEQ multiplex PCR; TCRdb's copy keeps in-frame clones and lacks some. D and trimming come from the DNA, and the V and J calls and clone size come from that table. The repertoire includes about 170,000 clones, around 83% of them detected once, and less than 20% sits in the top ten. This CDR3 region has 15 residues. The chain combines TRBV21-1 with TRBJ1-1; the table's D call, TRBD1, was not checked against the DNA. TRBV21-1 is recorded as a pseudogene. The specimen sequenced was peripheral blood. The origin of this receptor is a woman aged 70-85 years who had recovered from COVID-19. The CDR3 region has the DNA TGTGCCAGCAGCACCGTCCGGGCAGGGTCGCCTGAAGCTTTCTTT. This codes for CASSTVRAGSPEAFF.